The present T cell receptor (beta chain) was sequenced within a study of cytomegalovirus exposure and HLA in healthy donors. Vbeta (60) and Jbeta (13) primers were used in the PCR. Sequenced by immunoSEQ multiplex PCR; TCRdb stores in-frame clones only, minus some. The sample holds 150,000 to 200,000 clones, around 80% seen once. V was shortened by 4 bases and J by 2 bases, with 15 bases between the two germline ends. This CDR3 contains 15 residues. Germline V lookup: CDR1 SGHNT, CDR2 YYREEE (reference sequence). Sequenced: PBMCs. The clonotype was recovered from a man aged 18 to 29 in good health and CMV-seronegative. The rearrangement links TRBV5-4 to TRBJ1-1, with D maybe TRBD1 (5 bases). CDR3 protein: CASSPPGVGNTEAFF. CDR3 nucleotide sequence: TGTGCCAGCAGCCCCCCGGGGGTCGGCAACACTGAAGCTTTCTTT.